The clone carrying this T cell receptor (beta chain) was seen at least ten times. The antigen remains unidentified. Every TCR beta cDNA library bore unique molecular identifiers. With about 0.95 to 11 million T cells as the source, a few hundred thousand cDNA molecules resulted. A single record per CDR3 protein comes from TCRdb applying MiXCR to the PCR reads. The sample contains around 710,000 distinct CDR3 sequences, approximately 44% of which appear only once. Germline assignment: CDR1 ENHRY and CDR2 SYGVKD. This CDR3 spans 14 amino acids. The source of the sample is a study of post-analysis software for immune sequencing data. Study-level results: Roughly 5 TRBV segments (TRBV5-6, TRBV5-1 and TRBV20-1 among them) occurred more frequently in patients than in controls. Comparison with controls showed significantly lower normalized Chao1 diversity in multiple sclerosis patients. Same-batch samples co-clustered strongly by F measure.

This receptor was taken from a girl under 18 with multiple sclerosis. Material: blood. This rearrangement joins TRBV10-3 to TRBJ2-5; TRBD2 matches 9 bases. TRBJ2-7 explains the end of the DNA better; the J call may be wrong. CDR3 protein: CAISDLAGVGEQYF. CDR3 bases: TGTGCCATCAGTGACTTAGCGGGAGTCGGCGAGCAGTACTTC.